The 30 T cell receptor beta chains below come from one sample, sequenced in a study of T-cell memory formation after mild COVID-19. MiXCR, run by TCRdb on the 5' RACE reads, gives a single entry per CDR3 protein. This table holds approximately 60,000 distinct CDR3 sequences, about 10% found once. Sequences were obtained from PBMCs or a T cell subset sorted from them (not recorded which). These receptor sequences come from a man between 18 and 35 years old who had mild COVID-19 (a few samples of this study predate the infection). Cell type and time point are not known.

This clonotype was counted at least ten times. Written as DNA, the CDR3 is TGCGCCAGCAGCCAAGGGATGACAGAATACAATGAGCAGTTCTTC. It encodes CASSQGMTEYNEQFF. The genes are TRBV4-3 and TRBJ2-1, with D perhaps matching TRBD1 (5 bases). The CDR3 is made up of 15 amino acids. Germline values: CDR1 LGHNA, CDR2 YSLEER. V gave up 1 base and J gave up 4 bases, with 11 bases separating them.

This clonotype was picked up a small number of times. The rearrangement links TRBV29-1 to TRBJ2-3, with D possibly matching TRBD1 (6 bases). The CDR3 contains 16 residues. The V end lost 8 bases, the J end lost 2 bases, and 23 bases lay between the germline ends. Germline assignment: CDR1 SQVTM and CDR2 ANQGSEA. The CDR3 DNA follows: TGCAGCACACCCGGGACAAGTAATTCGCCCACAGATACGCAGTATTTT. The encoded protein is CSTPGTSNSPTDTQYF.

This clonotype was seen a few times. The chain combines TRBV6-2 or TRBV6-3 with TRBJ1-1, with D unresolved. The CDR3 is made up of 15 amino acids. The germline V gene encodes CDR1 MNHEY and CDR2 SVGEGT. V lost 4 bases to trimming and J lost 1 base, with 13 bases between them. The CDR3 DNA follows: TGTGCCAGCAGTTTCAATGGTTTAGGGAACACTGAAGCTTTCTTT. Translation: CASSFNGLGNTEAFF.

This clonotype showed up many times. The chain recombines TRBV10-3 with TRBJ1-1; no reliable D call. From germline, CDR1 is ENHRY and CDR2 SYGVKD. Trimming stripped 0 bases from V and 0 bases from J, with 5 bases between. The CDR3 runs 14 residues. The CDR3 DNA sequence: TGTGCCATCAGTGAGTCGAGACTGAACACTGAAGCTTTCTTT. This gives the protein CAISESRLNTEAFF.

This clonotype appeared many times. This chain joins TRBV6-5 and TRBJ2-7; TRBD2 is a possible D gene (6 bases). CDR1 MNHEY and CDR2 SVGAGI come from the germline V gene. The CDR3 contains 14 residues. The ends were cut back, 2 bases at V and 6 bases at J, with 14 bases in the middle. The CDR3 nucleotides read TGTGCCAGCAGTTACCTAGGGAGGATAGGCGAGCAGTACGTC. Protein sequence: CASSYLGRIGEQYV.

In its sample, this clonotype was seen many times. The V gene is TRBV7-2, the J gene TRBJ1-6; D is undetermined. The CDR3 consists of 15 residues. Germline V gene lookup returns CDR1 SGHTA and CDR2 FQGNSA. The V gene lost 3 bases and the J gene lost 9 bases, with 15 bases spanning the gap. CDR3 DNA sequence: TGTGCCAGCAGCTTGGGGTCAGTAGTAGTTTCACCCCTCCACTTT. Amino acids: CASSLGSVVVSPLHF.

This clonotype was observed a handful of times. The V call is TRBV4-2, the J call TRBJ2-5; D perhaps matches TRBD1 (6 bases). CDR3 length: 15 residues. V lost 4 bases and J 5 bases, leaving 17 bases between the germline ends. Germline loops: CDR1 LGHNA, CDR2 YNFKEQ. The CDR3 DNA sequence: TGTGCCAGCAGCCTCAACGTGGGGACATTGGAGACCCAGTACTTC. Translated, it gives CASSLNVGTLETQYF.

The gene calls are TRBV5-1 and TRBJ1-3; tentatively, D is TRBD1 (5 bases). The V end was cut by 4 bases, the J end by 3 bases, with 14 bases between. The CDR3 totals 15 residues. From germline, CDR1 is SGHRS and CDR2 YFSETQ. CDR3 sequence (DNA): TGCGCCAGCAGCGAGGGGACGGCTTTTGGAAACACCATATATTTT. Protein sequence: CASSEGTAFGNTIYF.

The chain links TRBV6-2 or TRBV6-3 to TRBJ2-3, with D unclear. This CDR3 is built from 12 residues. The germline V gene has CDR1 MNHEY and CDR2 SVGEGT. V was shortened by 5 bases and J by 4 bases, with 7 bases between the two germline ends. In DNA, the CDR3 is TGTGCCAGCAGTCCGACGGCAGATACGCAGTATTTT. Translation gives CASSPTADTQYF.

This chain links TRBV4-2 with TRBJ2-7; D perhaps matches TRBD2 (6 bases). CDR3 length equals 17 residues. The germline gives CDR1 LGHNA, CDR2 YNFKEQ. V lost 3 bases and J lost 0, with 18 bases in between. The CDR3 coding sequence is TGTGCCAGCAGCCACGTGGGCGGGGAACTTAACTCCTACGAGCAGTACTTC. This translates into CASSHVGGELNSYEQYF.

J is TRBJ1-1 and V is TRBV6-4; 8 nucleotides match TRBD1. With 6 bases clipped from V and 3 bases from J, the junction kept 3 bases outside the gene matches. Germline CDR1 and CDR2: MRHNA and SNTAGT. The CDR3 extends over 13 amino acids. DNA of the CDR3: TGTGCCAGCAGGCTACAGGGGGACACTGAAGCTTTCTTT. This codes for CASRLQGDTEAFF.

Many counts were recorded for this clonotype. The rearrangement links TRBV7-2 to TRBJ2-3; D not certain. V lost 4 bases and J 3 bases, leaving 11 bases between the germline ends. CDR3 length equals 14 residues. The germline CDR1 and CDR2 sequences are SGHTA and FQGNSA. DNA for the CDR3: TGTGCCAGCAGCTCCGCCCTAGGAACAGATACGCAGTATTTT. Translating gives CASSSALGTDTQYF.

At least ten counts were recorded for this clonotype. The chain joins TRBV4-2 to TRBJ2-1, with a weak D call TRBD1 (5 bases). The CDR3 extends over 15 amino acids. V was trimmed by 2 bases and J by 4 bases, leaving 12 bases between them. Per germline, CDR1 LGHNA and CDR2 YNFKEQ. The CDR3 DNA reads TGTGCCAGCAGCCAATTCCGACAGAGTTACAATGAGCAGTTCTTC. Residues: CASSQFRQSYNEQFF.

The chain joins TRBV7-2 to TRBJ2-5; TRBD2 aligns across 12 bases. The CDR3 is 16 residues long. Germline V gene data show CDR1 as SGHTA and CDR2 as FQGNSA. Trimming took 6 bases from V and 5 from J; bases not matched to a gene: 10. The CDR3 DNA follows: TGTGCCAGCAGTTATTCTAGCGGGGGGGCCGGCGAGACCCAGTACTTC. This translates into CASSYSSGGAGETQYF.

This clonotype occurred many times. This CDR3 reads CSASSGQGKRDTQYF. In DNA, the CDR3 is TGCAGTGCTAGCTCGGGACAGGGAAAGAGAGATACGCAGTATTTT. The V and J genes are TRBV20-1 and TRBJ2-3, with 9 bases fitting TRBD1. The J segment lost 5 bases and the V segment lost 3 bases, leaving 9 bases of the junction unmatched. Germline V gives CDR1 DFQATT, CDR2 SNEGSKA (reference sequence). The CDR3 length is 15 residues.

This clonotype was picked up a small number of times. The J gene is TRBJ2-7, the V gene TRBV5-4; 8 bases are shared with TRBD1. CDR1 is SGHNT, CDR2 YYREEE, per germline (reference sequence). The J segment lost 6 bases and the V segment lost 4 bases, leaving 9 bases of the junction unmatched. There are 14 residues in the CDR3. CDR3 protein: CASSPDREAGEQYF. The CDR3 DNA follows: TGTGCCAGCAGCCCGGACAGGGAGGCGGGCGAGCAGTACTTC.

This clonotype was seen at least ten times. The CDR3 spells CASGHGMLQYF. CDR3 DNA sequence: TGTGCCAGCGGCCACGGGATGTTGCAGTACTTC. The chain joins TRBV11-2 to TRBJ2-7, with D possibly matching TRBD2 (5 bases). This CDR3 is built from 11 residues. Germline V gene lookup returns CDR1 SGHAT and CDR2 FQNNGV. V was cut by 8 bases and J by 9 bases, with 14 bases left in between. Combining the CDR3 with reference TRBV11-2 and TRBJ2-7 gives the whole variable domain EAGVAQSPRYKIIEKRQSVAFWCNPISGHATLYWYQQILGQGPKLLIQFQNNGVVDDSQLPKDRFSAERLKGVDSTLKIQPAKLEDSAVYLCASGHGMLQYFGPGTRLTVT.

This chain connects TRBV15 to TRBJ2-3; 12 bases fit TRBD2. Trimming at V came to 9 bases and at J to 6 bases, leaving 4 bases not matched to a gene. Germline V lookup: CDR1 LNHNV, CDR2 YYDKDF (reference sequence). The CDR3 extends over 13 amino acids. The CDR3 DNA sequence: TGTGCCACTCGTACTAGCGGGGGGGATACGCAGTATTTT. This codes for CATRTSGGDTQYF. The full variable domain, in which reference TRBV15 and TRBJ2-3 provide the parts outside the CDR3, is DAMVIQNPRYQVTQFGKPVTLSCSQTLNHNVMYWYQQKSSQAPKLLFHYYDKDFNNEADTPDNFQSRRPNTSFCFLDIRSPGLGDTAMYLCATRTSGGDTQYFGPGTRLTVL.

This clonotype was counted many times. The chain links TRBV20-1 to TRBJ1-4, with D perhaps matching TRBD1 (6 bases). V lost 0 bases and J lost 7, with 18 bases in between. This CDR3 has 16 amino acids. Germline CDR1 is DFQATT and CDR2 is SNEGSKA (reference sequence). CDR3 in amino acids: CSARDPTGSGGEKLFF. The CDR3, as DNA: TGCAGTGCTAGAGATCCAACAGGGTCTGGGGGTGAAAAACTGTTTTTT.

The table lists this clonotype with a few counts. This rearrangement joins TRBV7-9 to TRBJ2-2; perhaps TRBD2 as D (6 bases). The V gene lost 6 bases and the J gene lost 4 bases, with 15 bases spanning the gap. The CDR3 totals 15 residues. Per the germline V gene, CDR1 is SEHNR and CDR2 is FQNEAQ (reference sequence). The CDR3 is CASRLKEGGTGELFF. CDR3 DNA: TGTGCCAGCAGATTGAAGGAGGGAGGCACCGGGGAGCTGTTTTTT.

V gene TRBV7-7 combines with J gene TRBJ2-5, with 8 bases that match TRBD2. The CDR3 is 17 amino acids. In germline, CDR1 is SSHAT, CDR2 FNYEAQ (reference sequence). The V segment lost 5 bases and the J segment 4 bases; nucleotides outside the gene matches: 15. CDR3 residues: CASSTFHGTRGSETQYF. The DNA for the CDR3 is TGTGCCAGCAGCACCTTTCACGGGACTAGAGGGTCAGAGACCCAGTACTTC.

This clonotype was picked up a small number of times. The chain's CDR3 is CASSQSKVYTQYF. DNA for the CDR3: TGCGCCAGCAGTCAATCGAAGGTTTATACGCAGTATTTT. J is TRBJ2-3 and V is TRBV23-1; D ambiguous. TRBV23-1 is known as an ORF, though its function is uncertain. This CDR3 contains 13 residues. V dropped 0 bases and J dropped 7 bases, with 8 bases sitting between them.

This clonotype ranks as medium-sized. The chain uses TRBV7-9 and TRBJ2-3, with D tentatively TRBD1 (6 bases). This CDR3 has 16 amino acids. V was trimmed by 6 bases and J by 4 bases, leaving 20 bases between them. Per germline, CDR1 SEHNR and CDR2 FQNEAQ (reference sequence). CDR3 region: CASRAKRQGNADTQYF. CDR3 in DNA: TGTGCCAGCAGGGCGAAAAGGCAGGGGAATGCAGATACGCAGTATTTT.

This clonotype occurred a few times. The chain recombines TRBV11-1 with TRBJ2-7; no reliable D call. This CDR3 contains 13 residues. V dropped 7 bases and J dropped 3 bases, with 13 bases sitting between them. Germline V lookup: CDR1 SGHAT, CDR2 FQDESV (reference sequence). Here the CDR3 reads CASKDPNSYEQYF. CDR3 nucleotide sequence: TGTGCCAGCAAGGATCCGAACAGCTACGAGCAGTACTTC.

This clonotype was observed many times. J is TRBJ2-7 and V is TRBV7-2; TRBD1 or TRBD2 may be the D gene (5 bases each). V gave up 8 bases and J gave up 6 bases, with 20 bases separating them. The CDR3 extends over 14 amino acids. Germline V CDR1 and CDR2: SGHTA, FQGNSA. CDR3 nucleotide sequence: TGTGCCAGCCGGCGGAATCCCGGGGCTGGCGAGCAGTACTTC. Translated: CASRRNPGAGEQYF.

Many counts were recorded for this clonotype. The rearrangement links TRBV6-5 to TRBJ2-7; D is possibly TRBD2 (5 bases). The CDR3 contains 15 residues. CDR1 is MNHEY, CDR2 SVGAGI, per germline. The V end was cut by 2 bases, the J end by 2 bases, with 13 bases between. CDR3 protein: CASSYGRRSPYEQYF. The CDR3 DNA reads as TGTGCCAGCAGTTACGGGCGGAGGAGCCCCTACGAGCAGTACTTC.

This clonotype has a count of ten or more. The CDR3 spells CASSVGGSQADTQYF. In DNA, the CDR3 is TGTGCCAGCAGCGTGGGGGGGAGCCAGGCAGATACGCAGTATTTT. This sequence joins TRBV9 and TRBJ2-3; 7 positions agree with TRBD2. V trimming: 2 bases; J trimming: 4 bases; junction bases outside the gene matches: 7. The CDR3 contains 15 residues. In germline, CDR1 is SGDLS, CDR2 YYNGEE.

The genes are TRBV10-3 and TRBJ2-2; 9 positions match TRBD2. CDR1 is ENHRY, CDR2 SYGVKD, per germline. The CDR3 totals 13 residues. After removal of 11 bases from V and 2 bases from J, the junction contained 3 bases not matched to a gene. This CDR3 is CAVAGENTGELFF. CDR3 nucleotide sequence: TGTGCCGTAGCGGGGGAAAACACCGGGGAGCTGTTTTTT.

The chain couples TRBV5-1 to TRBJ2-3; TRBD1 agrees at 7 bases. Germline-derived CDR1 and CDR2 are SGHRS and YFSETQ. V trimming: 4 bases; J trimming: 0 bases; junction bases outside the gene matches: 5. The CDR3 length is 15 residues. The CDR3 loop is CASSPTGLSTDTQYF. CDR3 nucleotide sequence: TGCGCCAGCAGCCCGACAGGGCTGAGCACAGATACGCAGTATTTT. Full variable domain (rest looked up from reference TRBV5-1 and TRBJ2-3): KAGVTQTPRYLIKTRGQQVTLSCSPISGHRSVSWYQQTPGQGLQFLFEYFSETQRNKGNFPGRFSGRQFSNSRSEMNVSTLELGDSALYLCASSPTGLSTDTQYFGPGTRLTVL.

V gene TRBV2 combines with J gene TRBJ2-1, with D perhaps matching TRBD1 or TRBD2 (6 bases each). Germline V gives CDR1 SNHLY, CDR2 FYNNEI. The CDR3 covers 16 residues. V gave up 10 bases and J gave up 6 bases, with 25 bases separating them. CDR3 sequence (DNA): TGTGCCACCGAAGAGGGGGGCCGAGGGAGATTCAATGAGCAGTTCTTC. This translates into CATEEGGRGRFNEQFF. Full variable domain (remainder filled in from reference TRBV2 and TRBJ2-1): EPEVTQTPSHQVTQMGQEVILRCVPISNHLYFYWYRQILGQKVEFLVSFYNNEISEKSEIFDDQFSVERPDGSNFTLKIRSTKLEDSAMYFCATEEGGRGRFNEQFFGPGTRLTVL.